Each of the 21 T cell receptor beta chains below was sequenced from the same sample in a study of shared clonotypes between healthy human individuals. Here immunoSEQ multiplex PCR was the method, and the copy in TCRdb shows in-frame clones only, minus some. The sample comprises 2,500,000 or so clones, more than 85% of which are singletons, and around 0.37% rests with the top ten. Sequencing was carried out using naive CD4+ T cells from PBMCs. Subset described: CD45RA+ positively selected. These receptors were collected from a man aged 18 to 35 in good health. Some clones in this sample may be carry-over from other donors' samples.

The chain has TRBV18 and TRBJ1-5, with 10 bases identical to TRBD1. Germline CDR1 is KGHSH and CDR2 is LQKENI. The CDR3 runs to 15 residues. The ends lost 6 bases at V and 3 bases at J; junction bases unmatched: 5. CDR3 region: CASSGDRGSNQPQHF. DNA for the CDR3: TGTGCCAGCTCCGGGGACAGGGGATCCAATCAGCCCCAGCATTTT.

The chain links TRBV7-3 to TRBJ2-1, with 9 bases aligning to TRBD2. This CDR3 is 15 amino acids long. The germline gives CDR1 SGHTA, CDR2 FQGTGA. V dropped 6 bases and J dropped 4; count of bases not matched to a gene: 7. The CDR3 loop is CASSPGTSRYNEQFF. The CDR3 DNA sequence: TGTGCCAGCAGTCCAGGGACTAGCAGATACAATGAGCAGTTCTTC.

The chain joins TRBV7-2 to TRBJ1-3; D remains ambiguous. Germline-derived CDR1 and CDR2 are SGHTA and FQGNSA. There are 15 residues in the CDR3. Trimming took off 2 bases at V and 0 bases at J, with 8 bases between the two ends. The CDR3 region is CASSLTTYSGNTIYF. The CDR3 region has the DNA TGTGCCAGCAGCTTAACTACATACTCTGGAAACACCATATATTTT. The entire variable domain, with the rest obtained from reference TRBV7-2 and TRBJ1-3, is as follows: GAGVSQSPSNKVTEKGKDVELRCDPISGHTALYWYRQSLGQGLEFLIYFQGNSAPDKSGLPSDRFSAERTGGSVSTLTIQRTQQEDSAVYLCASSLTTYSGNTIYFGEGSWLTVV.

The chain joins TRBV7-3 to TRBJ2-1; D is unresolved. Deletions cut 2 bases from V and 4 bases from J, with 9 bases between. Germline-derived CDR1 and CDR2 are SGHTA and FQGTGA. The CDR3 covers 14 residues. CDR3 region: CASSLYDGYNEQFF. The CDR3 DNA sequence: TGTGCCAGCAGCTTATATGACGGATACAATGAGCAGTTCTTC. The full variable domain, with the rest looked up from reference TRBV7-3 and TRBJ2-1, is GAGVSQTPSNKVTEKGKYVELRCDPISGHTALYWYRQSLGQGPEFLIYFQGTGAADDSGLPNDRFFAVRPEGSVSTLKIQRTERGDSAVYLCASSLYDGYNEQFFGPGTRLTVL.

The chain employs TRBV28 and TRBJ1-2, with D perhaps TRBD1 (6 bases). Trimming cost V 6 bases and J 4 bases, with 21 bases left between them. This CDR3 is built from 16 residues. Germline V gene lookup returns CDR1 MDHEN and CDR2 SYDVKM. The CDR3 DNA sequence: TGTGCCAGCAGAGCTCCGGGAACCCTAGGGGGCTATGGCTACACCTTC. As protein: CASRAPGTLGGYGYTF.

The chain joins TRBV29-1 to TRBJ2-3; 13 bases map to TRBD2. The CDR3 is made up of 15 amino acids. Trimming at V came to 7 bases and at J to 2 bases, leaving 6 bases not matched to a gene. Germline-derived CDR1 and CDR2 are SQVTM and ANQGSEA. Written as DNA, the CDR3 is TGCAGCGCCCCGGGACTAGCGGGAATCACAGATACGCAGTATTTT. It encodes CSAPGLAGITDTQYF.

The chain combines TRBV7-9 with TRBJ2-3; perhaps D is TRBD1 or TRBD2 (5 bases each). This CDR3 contains 15 residues. Trimming left V 5 bases short and J 1 base short, with 13 bases between. Looked up from germline, CDR1 is SEHNR and CDR2 is FQNEAQ (reference sequence). CDR3 sequence: CASSVGRSGTDTQYF. The CDR3 region has the DNA TGTGCCAGCAGCGTGGGACGTAGTGGCACAGATACGCAGTATTTT.

The CDR3 loop is CASSVTRETDTQYF. As DNA, the CDR3 is TGTGCCAGCAGCGTGACTAGGGAGACAGATACGCAGTATTTT. The chain uses TRBV9 and TRBJ2-3; a weak D match, TRBD2 (6 bases). Trimming pared 2 bases from V and 3 bases from J, leaving 10 bases between. The germline CDR1 and CDR2 sequences are SGDLS and YYNGEE. There are 14 residues in the CDR3.

The chain combines TRBV27 with TRBJ2-7, with 8 positions matching TRBD2. CDR1 and CDR2 (germline): MNHEY, SMNVEV (reference sequence). V trimming: 7 bases; J trimming: 1 base; junction bases outside the gene matches: 6. The CDR3 extends over 14 amino acids. This CDR3 reads CASKSGSPSYEQYF. The DNA for the CDR3 is TGTGCCAGCAAGAGCGGGAGCCCGTCCTACGAGCAGTACTTC.

The chain links TRBV29-1 to TRBJ2-3; D might be TRBD2 (6 bases). This CDR3 region has 14 residues. Per germline, CDR1 SQVTM and CDR2 ANQGSEA. The ends were cut back, 6 bases at V and 0 bases at J, with 13 bases in the middle. This CDR3 reads CSVRGLSSTDTQYF. DNA of the CDR3: TGCAGCGTAAGGGGACTTTCTAGCACAGATACGCAGTATTTT.

CDR3 in DNA: TGTGCCAGCAGTTACTCGATGATGACAGGGTCAGATACGCAGTATTTT. Its translation is CASSYSMMTGSDTQYF. This chain joins TRBV6-5 and TRBJ2-3, with 7 bases lining up with TRBD1. This CDR3 has 16 residues. CDR1 MNHEY and CDR2 SVGAGI come from the germline V gene. V was clipped by 0 bases and J by 4 bases; unmatched bases: 7.

The chain combines TRBV5-8 with TRBJ2-2; no definite D call. The CDR3 is made up of 12 amino acids. With 0 bases removed from V and 6 bases from J, the gap between germline ends came to 3 bases. CDR1 is SGHTS, CDR2 YDEGEE, per germline. This CDR3 reads CASSLDPGELFF. The CDR3 nucleotides read TGTGCCAGCAGCTTGGATCCCGGGGAGCTGTTTTTT.

V usage is TRBV28 and J usage is TRBJ2-7; maybe TRBD1 (6 bases). Germline CDR1 MDHEN, CDR2 SYDVKM. Trimming shortened V by 8 bases and J by 0 bases, and 17 bases separated the two germline ends. This CDR3 has 15 amino acids. The DNA of the CDR3 is TGTGCCAGCCGCCCCCTGGGGGCAGGCTCCTACGAGCAGTACTTC. As protein: CASRPLGAGSYEQYF. The full variable domain, its missing parts supplied by reference TRBV28 and TRBJ2-7, is DVKVTQSSRYLVKRTGEKVFLECVQDMDHENMFWYRQDPGLGLRLIYFSYDVKMKEKGDIPEGYSVSREKKERFSLILESASTNQTSMYLCASRPLGAGSYEQYFGPGTRLTVT.

This clone has just one count. The V and J genes are TRBV7-9 and TRBJ2-5; 8 positions match TRBD2. Losses at the gene ends were 6 bases for V and 4 bases for J; bases not matched to a gene: 7. This CDR3 comprises 14 residues. The V gene's germline CDR1 is SEHNR and CDR2 FQNEAQ (reference sequence). The CDR3 coding sequence is TGTGCCAGCAGTTATAGTAGCGGGGCAGAGACCCAGTACTTC. It is translated as CASSYSSGAETQYF.

This chain uses TRBV7-3 with TRBJ2-3; D might be TRBD1 (5 bases). This CDR3 is built from 13 residues. V was clipped by 2 bases and J by 8 bases, with 11 bases between them. Germline V CDR1 and CDR2: SGHTA, FQGTGA. CDR3 sequence reads: CASSLWAGFTQYF. The CDR3 bases are TGTGCCAGCAGCTTATGGGCAGGGTTTACGCAGTATTTT.

V and J are TRBV28 and TRBJ1-2; possibly TRBD1 for D (5 bases). CDR3 length: 14 amino acids. The germline V gene encodes CDR1 MDHEN and CDR2 SYDVKM. V gave up 5 bases and J gave up 4 bases, with 14 bases separating them. For the CDR3, the DNA is TGTGCCAGCAGTCCCCACCGACAGACCTATGGCTACACCTTC. Protein sequence: CASSPHRQTYGYTF.

The rearrangement joins TRBV28 to TRBJ2-7; D possibly corresponds to TRBD2 (6 bases). Germline values: CDR1 MDHEN, CDR2 SYDVKM. Between the trimmed V and J ends, which lost 2 bases and 0 bases, there was a span of 17 bases. The CDR3 runs to 17 residues. The CDR3 nucleotides read TGTGCCAGCAGTTTACCTGATTGGCGGGGCGTCTCCTACGAGCAGTACTTC. It is translated as CASSLPDWRGVSYEQYF.

With regard to this clone: Its ends do not fully match the called genes, so a read error is possible. The chain joins TRBV9 to TRBJ2-5; D call uncertain. CDR3 length equals 13 residues. CDR1 and CDR2 from the germline V gene are SGDLS and YYNGEE. This CDR3 reads CASSVWAQEPQYF. In DNA, the CDR3 is TGTGCCAGCAGCGTGTGGGCCCAAGAGCCCCAGTACTTC.

This clone has only one observation. The chain has TRBV7-9 and TRBJ2-6, with a weak D call TRBD1 (5 bases). V was trimmed by 2 bases and J by 3 bases, leaving 11 bases between them. This CDR3 has 16 amino acids. CDR1 is SEHNR, CDR2 FQNEAQ, per germline (reference sequence). CDR3 loop: CASSLSQGDGANVLTF. CDR3 nucleotide sequence: TGTGCCAGCAGCTTATCCCAAGGGGATGGGGCCAACGTCCTGACTTTC. The variable domain in full, with the rest retrieved from reference TRBV7-9 and TRBJ2-6, is DTGVSQNPRHKITKRGQNVTFRCDPISEHNRLYWYRQTLGQGPEFLTYFQNEAQLEKSRLLSDRFSAERPKGSFSTLEIQRTEQGDSAMYLCASSLSQGDGANVLTFGAGSRLTVL.

The V gene is TRBV28, the J gene TRBJ2-5; 9 bases fit TRBD1. The DNA end favors TRBJ2-7, so the J call may be wrong. CDR3 length: 15 residues. Per the germline V gene, CDR1 is MDHEN and CDR2 is SYDVKM. For the CDR3, the DNA is TGTGCCAGCCTGATAACAAGGACAGGGGTCCACGAGCAGTACTTC. Translating it yields CASLITRTGVHEQYF.

The gene calls are TRBV5-1 and TRBJ1-2; weak D call: TRBD1 (5 bases). Germline V gene lookup returns CDR1 SGHRS and CDR2 YFSETQ. Trimming shortened V by 4 bases and J by 4 bases, and 14 bases separated the two germline ends. The CDR3 consists of 14 residues. CDR3 sequence: CASSPEGLTYGYTF. CDR3 nucleotide sequence: TGCGCCAGCAGCCCGGAGGGACTGACCTATGGCTACACCTTC.